The TCR beta chain described here comes from a study of chemoradiotherapy in HPV16-positive cancers. V lost 4 bases and J lost 6; bases outside the gene matches: 16. The CDR3 sequence is 17 residues long. Germline assignment: CDR1 SQVTM and CDR2 ANQGSEA. Using immunoSEQ multiplex PCR, the repertoire was profiled, and TCRdb retains in-frame clones only, with some absent. Among 53,000 or so clones listed, about nine tenths were seen once. The sequences come from blood, collected from a patient who underwent chemoradiotherapy. This chain uses TRBV29-1 with TRBJ2-1; TRBD1 agrees at 9 bases. The sequence derives from a human donor with HPV-associated anogenital cancer. The CDR3 coding sequence is TGCAGCGTTGGTGTTAATGTGCGGACAGGGGTGGGCAATGAGCAGTTCTTC. This sequence encodes CSVGVNVRTGVGNEQFF.